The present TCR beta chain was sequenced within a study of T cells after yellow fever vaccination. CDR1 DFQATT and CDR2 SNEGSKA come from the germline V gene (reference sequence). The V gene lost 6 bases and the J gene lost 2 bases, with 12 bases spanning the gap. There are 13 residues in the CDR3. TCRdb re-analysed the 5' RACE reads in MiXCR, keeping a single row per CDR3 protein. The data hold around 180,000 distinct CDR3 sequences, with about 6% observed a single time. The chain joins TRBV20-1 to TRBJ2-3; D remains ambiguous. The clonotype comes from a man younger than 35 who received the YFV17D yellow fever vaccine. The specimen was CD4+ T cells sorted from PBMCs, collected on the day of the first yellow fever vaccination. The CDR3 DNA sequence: TGCAGTGCCCGCCGCGCTACCACAGATACGCAGTATTTT. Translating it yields CSARRATTDTQYF.